The T cell receptor beta chain described here comes from a study of cytomegalovirus exposure and HLA in healthy donors. The donors were part of the validation cohort, which consisted of roughly 120 subjects and was separate from the first cohort of roughly 620 subjects. Trimming cost V 5 bases and J 7 bases; bases outside gene matches: 11. This CDR3 has 14 residues. Germline V gives CDR1 SGHVS, CDR2 FQNEAQ. Remarks on this clone: Its antigen is as yet unknown.

Overall study results and limits: Around 160 TCR beta chains were listed as cytomegalovirus-associated.

Measured with immunoSEQ multiplex PCR; TCRdb has only the in-frame clones, and not every one. The sample includes approximately 160,000 clones, just under 90% of them seen just once. This rearrangement joins TRBV7-8 to TRBJ2-7, with 7 bases lining up with TRBD2. Sequencing was performed on PBMCs. This receptor was identified in a woman in her late teens or twenties in good health and CMV-seropositive. CDR3 amino acids: CASSPREDRGEQYF. CDR3 nucleotide sequence: TGTGCCAGCAGCCCCCGGGAGGATCGGGGAGAGCAGTACTTC.